Listed here are 20 T cell receptor beta chains from one sample, sequenced in a study of T cells in Graves' hyperthyroidism and ophthalmopathy. TCR beta CDR3 regions were amplified from RNA. The HTBI primer set served for first-round RT-PCR of the TCR CDR3. Each CDR3 protein is one row after TCRdb ran MiXCR on the multiplex PCR reads. The repertoire consists of roughly 580,000 distinct CDR3 sequences, with 35% to 55% occurring once and the leading ten covering about 8.2%. The sample consisted of peripheral blood or thyroid tissue (not recorded which). The receptors here all came from a young woman with Graves' hyperthyroidism.

Turning to this clonotype: A much larger clone differs from this one at a single base, so this may be a read error. This chain links TRBV2 with TRBJ2-7; D remains ambiguous. Germline loops: CDR1 SNHLY, CDR2 FYNNEI. CDR3 length equals 11 residues. The CDR3 spells CASRVSYGQYF. The CDR3, as DNA: TGTGCCAGCAGGGTCTCCTACGGGCAGTACTTC.

The chain carries TRBV7-2 and TRBJ1-5, with D unresolved. The CDR3 has 13 amino acids. In germline, CDR1 is SGHTA, CDR2 FQGNSA. V lost 3 bases and J 7 bases, leaving 10 bases between the germline ends. The CDR3: CASSFGSEQPQHF. For the CDR3, the DNA is TGTGCCAGCAGCTTTGGTTCGGAGCAGCCCCAGCATTTT.

This clonotype appeared a few times. The V call is TRBV15, the J call TRBJ2-7; D gene ambiguous. V was trimmed by 2 bases and J by 3 bases, leaving 11 bases between them. CDR3 length: 14 amino acids. The germline V gene has CDR1 LNHNV and CDR2 YYDKDF (reference sequence). The DNA of the CDR3 is TGTGCCACCAGCAGACTAGGAGTCCACTACGAGCAGTACTTC. Translating it yields CATSRLGVHYEQYF. Filled out from reference TRBV15 and TRBJ2-7, the complete variable domain reads DAMVIQNPRYQVTQFGKPVTLSCSQTLNHNVMYWYQQKSSQAPKLLFHYYDKDFNNEADTPDNFQSRRPNTSFCFLDIRSPGLGDTAMYLCATSRLGVHYEQYFGPGTRLTVT.

This clonotype has at least ten counts. V and J are TRBV2 and TRBJ2-7; D is unclear. The V end was cut by 6 bases, the J end by 2 bases, with 17 bases between. This CDR3 contains 15 residues. From germline, CDR1 is SNHLY and CDR2 FYNNEI. In DNA form, the CDR3 reads TGTGCCAGCAGCCCGAGGAGCGCCGGAGCCTACGAGCAGTACTTC. Protein: CASSPRSAGAYEQYF.

This clonotype was counted at least ten times. This rearrangement joins TRBV29-1 to TRBJ2-7; the D gene could be TRBD1 or TRBD2 (5 bases each). Germline CDR1 is SQVTM and CDR2 is ANQGSEA. The V end lost 5 bases, the J end lost 3 bases, and 11 bases lay between the germline ends. This CDR3 contains 12 residues. The CDR3 sequence: CSVTGRSYEQYF. The CDR3, as DNA: TGCAGCGTTACGGGACGTAGCTACGAGCAGTACTTC.

As to this clonotype: One end of the junction is discordant with germline, which a read error may explain. The chain is built from TRBV7-9 and TRBJ1-2; TRBD1 matches at 7 bases. CDR3 length: 11 amino acids. The germline V gene has CDR1 SEHNR and CDR2 FQNEAQ (reference sequence). The CDR3 DNA follows: TGTGCCAGCAGTTACAGGGGCGGCTACACCTTT. It codes for CASSYRGGYTF.

V is TRBV7-2 and J is TRBJ1-3, with D uncertain. The CDR3 totals 13 residues. In germline, CDR1 is SGHTA, CDR2 FQGNSA. V dropped 3 bases and J dropped 4 bases, with 7 bases sitting between them. The CDR3: CASSFHMGNTIYF. CDR3 in DNA: TGTGCCAGCAGCTTCCATATGGGAAACACCATATATTTT.

In its sample, this clonotype was seen a few times. CDR3: CASGGTSGNYEQYF. The DNA of the CDR3 is TGTGCCAGCGGAGGGACTAGCGGGAATTACGAGCAGTACTTC. The gene calls are TRBV7-3 and TRBJ2-7; TRBD2 aligns across 13 bases. CDR3 length: 14 amino acids. Germline assignment: CDR1 SGHTA and CDR2 FQGTGA. With 8 bases clipped from V and 4 bases from J, the junction kept 5 bases outside the gene matches.

In regard to this clonotype: The junction and the germline gene differ at one end; a read error may be behind it. This sequence joins TRBV29-1 and TRBJ1-1; D ambiguous. Germline V lookup: CDR1 SQVTM, CDR2 ANQGSEA. The CDR3 is 12 amino acids. The CDR3 here is CAWSQYYTEAFF. CDR3 bases: TGTGCCTGGAGTCAATACTACACTGAAGCTTTCTTT.

V usage is TRBV19 and J usage is TRBJ1-6; D gene unclear. Per the germline V gene, CDR1 is LNHDA and CDR2 is SQIVND (reference sequence). The CDR3 extends over 13 amino acids. Trimming shortened V by 5 bases and J by 7 bases, and 9 bases separated the two germline ends. The CDR3 nucleotides read TGTGCCAGTAGTCCACTATTGAATTCACCCCTCCACTTT. Translation: CASSPLLNSPLHF.

This clonotype was recorded many times. The chain carries TRBV2 and TRBJ2-6, with 7 bases that match TRBD2. V lost 6 bases, J lost 3 bases, and 5 bases stayed unmatched. Looked up from germline, CDR1 is SNHLY and CDR2 is FYNNEI. This CDR3 spans 15 amino acids. Here the CDR3 reads CASRRELFGANVLTF. For the CDR3, the DNA is TGTGCCAGCAGGCGGGAGCTGTTTGGGGCCAACGTCCTGACTTTC. The whole variable domain, filled in from reference TRBV2 and TRBJ2-6, reads EPEVTQTPSHQVTQMGQEVILRCVPISNHLYFYWYRQILGQKVEFLVSFYNNEISEKSEIFDDQFSVERPDGSNFTLKIRSTKLEDSAMYFCASRRELFGANVLTFGAGSRLTVL.

J is TRBJ1-2 and V is TRBV6-5; 8 bases agree with TRBD1. V lost 10 bases to trimming and J lost 4 bases; unmatched junction nucleotides: 2. In germline, CDR1 is MNHEY, CDR2 SVGAGI. The CDR3 spans 11 residues. Here the CDR3 reads CATTGGYGYTF. The CDR3 DNA is TGTGCCACTACAGGGGGCTATGGCTACACCTTC.

The table lists this clonotype with many counts. V and J are TRBV24-1 and TRBJ1-1; 12 nucleotides match TRBD1. The CDR3 totals 15 residues. Germline values: CDR1 KGHDR, CDR2 SFDVKD. Trimming cost V 9 bases and J 2 bases; bases outside gene matches: 6. CDR3 nucleotide sequence: TGTGCCACCCGAGGGGGACAGGGGGCAAACACTGAAGCTTTCTTT. As protein: CATRGGQGANTEAFF.

This chain joins TRBV2 and TRBJ1-3; the match to TRBD1 covers 8 bases. This CDR3 region has 15 residues. Germline CDR1 reads SNHLY; CDR2 reads FYNNEI. J was trimmed by 0 bases and V by 5 bases; bases with no gene match: 3. CDR3 residues: CASSFDRGSGNTIYF. CDR3 DNA: TGTGCCAGCAGTTTCGACAGGGGCTCTGGAAACACCATATATTTT.

In its sample, this clonotype was seen a few times. CDR3 region: CSVVVWSSGQTYEQYF. CDR3 nucleotides: TGCAGCGTTGTTGTGTGGTCGTCGGGACAAACCTACGAGCAGTACTTC. The chain couples TRBV29-1 to TRBJ2-7, with D tentatively TRBD1 (6 bases). Germline CDR1 reads SQVTM; CDR2 reads ANQGSEA. The CDR3 length is 16 residues. V was clipped by 4 bases and J by 2 bases, with 21 bases between them.

In its sample, this clonotype was seen a few times. V is TRBV2 and J is TRBJ2-5, with TRBD1 matching 7 bases. Germline trimming cut 5 bases from V and 0 bases from J; bases unmatched to any gene: 3. Germline loops: CDR1 SNHLY, CDR2 FYNNEI. The CDR3 totals 14 residues. Here the CDR3 DNA reads TGTGCCAGCAGTCTGGACAGGCACCAAGAGACCCAGTACTTC. It translates to CASSLDRHQETQYF.

V and J are TRBV7-8 and TRBJ1-5, with D maybe TRBD1 (6 bases). V lost 9 bases, J lost 0 bases, and 15 bases lay in between. Germline-derived CDR1 and CDR2 are SGHVS and FQNEAQ. The CDR3 spans 15 residues. CDR3 loop: CASSVWGLSNQPQHF. The CDR3 bases are TGTGCCAGTAGTGTCTGGGGGCTTAGCAATCAGCCCCAGCATTTT.

This clonotype was detected only a few times. The J gene is TRBJ1-5, the V gene TRBV2, with D hard to call. Germline assignment: CDR1 SNHLY and CDR2 FYNNEI. CDR3 length: 16 residues. Trimming cost V 4 bases and J 2 bases, with 15 bases left between them. As DNA, the CDR3 is TGTGCCAGCAGTGTGGCGGGCCGGGGAGGCAATCAGCCCCAGCATTTT. It translates to CASSVAGRGGNQPQHF.

In this sample, this clonotype turned up a few times. The chain joins TRBV7-8 to TRBJ2-7, with 8 bases matching TRBD1. Germline values: CDR1 SGHVS, CDR2 FQNEAQ. Unmatched junction bases numbered 9, after V lost 6 bases and J lost 5 bases. The CDR3 spans 14 residues. CDR3: CASSEQQGDHEQYF. For the CDR3, the DNA is TGTGCCAGCAGTGAACAACAGGGGGACCACGAGCAGTACTTC. Full variable domain (rest looked up from reference TRBV7-8 and TRBJ2-7): GAGVSQSPRYKVAKRGQDVALRCDPISGHVSLFWYQQALGQGPEFLTYFQNEAQLDKSGLPSDRFFAERPEGSVSTLKIQRTQQEDSAVYLCASSEQQGDHEQYFGPGTRLTVT.

This clonotype was seen ten or more times. This rearrangement joins TRBV7-2 to TRBJ2-5; no definite D call. Germline assignment: CDR1 SGHTA and CDR2 FQGNSA. This CDR3 contains 14 residues. V lost 4 bases, J lost 5 bases, and 14 bases lay in between. The CDR3 sequence: CASSYRVLGETQYF. CDR3 DNA: TGTGCCAGCAGCTACCGAGTCTTGGGGGAGACCCAGTACTTC. Using reference TRBV7-2 and TRBJ2-5 for the parts outside the CDR3, the full variable domain is GAGVSQSPSNKVTEKGKDVELRCDPISGHTALYWYRQSLGQGLEFLIYFQGNSAPDKSGLPSDRFSAERTGGSVSTLTIQRTQQEDSAVYLCASSYRVLGETQYFGPGTRLLVL.